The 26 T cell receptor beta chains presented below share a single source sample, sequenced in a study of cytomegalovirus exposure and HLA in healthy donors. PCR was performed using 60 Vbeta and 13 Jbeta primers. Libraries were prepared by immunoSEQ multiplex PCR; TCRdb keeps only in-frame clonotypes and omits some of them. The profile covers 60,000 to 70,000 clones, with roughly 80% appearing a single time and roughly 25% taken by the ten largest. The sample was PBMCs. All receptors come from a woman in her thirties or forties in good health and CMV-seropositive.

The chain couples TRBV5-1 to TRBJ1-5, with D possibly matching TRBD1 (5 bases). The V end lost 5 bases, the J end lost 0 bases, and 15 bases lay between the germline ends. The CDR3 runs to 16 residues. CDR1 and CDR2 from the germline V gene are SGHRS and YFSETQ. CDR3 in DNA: TGCGCCAGCAGGATCGGGGGAGCAGATAGCAATCAGCCCCAGCATTTT. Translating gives CASRIGGADSNQPQHF.

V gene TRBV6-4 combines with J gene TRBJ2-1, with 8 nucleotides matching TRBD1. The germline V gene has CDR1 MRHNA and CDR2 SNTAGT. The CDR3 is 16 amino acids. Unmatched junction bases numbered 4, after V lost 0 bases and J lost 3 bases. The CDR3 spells CASSDSDRAGYNEQFF. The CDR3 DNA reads TGTGCCAGCAGTGACTCGGACAGGGCTGGCTACAATGAGCAGTTCTTC.

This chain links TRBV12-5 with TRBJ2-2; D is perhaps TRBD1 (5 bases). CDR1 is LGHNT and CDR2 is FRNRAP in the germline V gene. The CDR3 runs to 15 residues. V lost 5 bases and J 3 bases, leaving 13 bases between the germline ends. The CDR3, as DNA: TGTGCTAGTGGTCCAGACAGACGGGACACCGGGGAGCTGTTTTTT. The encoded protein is CASGPDRRDTGELFF. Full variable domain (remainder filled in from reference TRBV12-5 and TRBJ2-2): DARVTQTPRHKVTEMGQEVTMRCQPILGHNTVFWYRQTMMQGLELLAYFRNRAPLDDSGMPKDRFSAEMPDATLATLKIQPSEPRDSAVYFCASGPDRRDTGELFFGEGSRLTVL.

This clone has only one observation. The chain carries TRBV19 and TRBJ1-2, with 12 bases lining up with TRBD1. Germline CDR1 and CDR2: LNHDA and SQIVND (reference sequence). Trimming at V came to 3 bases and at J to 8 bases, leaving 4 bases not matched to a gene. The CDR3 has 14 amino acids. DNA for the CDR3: TGTGCCAGTAGTATGGGACAGGGGGCGCGGGGCTACACCTTC. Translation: CASSMGQGARGYTF. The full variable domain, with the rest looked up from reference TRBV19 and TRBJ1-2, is DGGITQSPKYLFRKEGQNVTLSCEQNLNHDAMYWYRQDPGQGLRLIYYSQIVNDFQKGDIAEGYSVSREKKESFPLTVTSAQKNPTAFYLCASSMGQGARGYTFGSGTRLTVV.

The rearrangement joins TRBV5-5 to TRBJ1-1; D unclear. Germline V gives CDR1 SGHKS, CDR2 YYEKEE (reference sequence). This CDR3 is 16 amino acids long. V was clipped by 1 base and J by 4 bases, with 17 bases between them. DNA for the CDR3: TGTGCCAGCAGCTTGAGTAATGTGGCCTCGGGCACTGAAGCTTTCTTT. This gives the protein CASSLSNVASGTEAFF.

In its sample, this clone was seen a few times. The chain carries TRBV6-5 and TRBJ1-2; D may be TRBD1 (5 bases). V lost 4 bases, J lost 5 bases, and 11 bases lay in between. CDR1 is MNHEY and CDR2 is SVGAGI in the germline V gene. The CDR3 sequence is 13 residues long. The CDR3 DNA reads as TGTGCCAGCAGTTTAGACAGCAGTTATGGCTACACCTTC. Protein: CASSLDSSYGYTF.

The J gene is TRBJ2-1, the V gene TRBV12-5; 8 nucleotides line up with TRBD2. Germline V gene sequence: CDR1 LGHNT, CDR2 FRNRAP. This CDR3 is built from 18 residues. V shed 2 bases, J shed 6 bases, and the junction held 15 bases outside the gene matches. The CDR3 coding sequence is TGTGCTAGTGGTTTGCCCCGGGGGAGCGCGGGGGGTGTCAATGAGCAGTTCTTC. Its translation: CASGLPRGSAGGVNEQFF. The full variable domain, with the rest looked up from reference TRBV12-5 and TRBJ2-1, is DARVTQTPRHKVTEMGQEVTMRCQPILGHNTVFWYRQTMMQGLELLAYFRNRAPLDDSGMPKDRFSAEMPDATLATLKIQPSEPRDSAVYFCASGLPRGSAGGVNEQFFGPGTRLTVL.

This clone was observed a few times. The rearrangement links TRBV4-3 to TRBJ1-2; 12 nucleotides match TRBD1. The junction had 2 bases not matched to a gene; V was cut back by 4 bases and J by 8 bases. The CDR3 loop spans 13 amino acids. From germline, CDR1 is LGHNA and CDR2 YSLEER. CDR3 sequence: CASSRDRGHGYTF. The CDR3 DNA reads TGCGCCAGCAGCCGGGACAGGGGGCACGGCTACACCTTC.

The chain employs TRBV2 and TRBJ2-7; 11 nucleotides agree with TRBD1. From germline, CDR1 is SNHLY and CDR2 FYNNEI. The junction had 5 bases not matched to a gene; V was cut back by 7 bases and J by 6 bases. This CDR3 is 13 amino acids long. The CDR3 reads CASTGTGGFEQYF. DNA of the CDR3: TGTGCCAGCACCGGGACAGGGGGGTTCGAGCAGTACTTC.

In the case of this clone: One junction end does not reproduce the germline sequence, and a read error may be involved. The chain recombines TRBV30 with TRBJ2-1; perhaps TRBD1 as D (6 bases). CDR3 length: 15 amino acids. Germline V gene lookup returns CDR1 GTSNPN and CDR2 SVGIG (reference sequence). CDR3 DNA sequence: TGTGCCTCCGCGCCAGGGGTGGGGGCCTACAATGGGCAGTTCTTC. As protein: CASAPGVGAYNGQFF.

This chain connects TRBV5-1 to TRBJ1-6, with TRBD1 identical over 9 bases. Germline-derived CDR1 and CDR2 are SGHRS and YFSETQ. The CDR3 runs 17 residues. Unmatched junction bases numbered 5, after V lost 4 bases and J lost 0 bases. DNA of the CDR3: TGCGCCAGCAGCAGAAGGACAGGGGACTCCTATAATTCACCCCTCCACTTT. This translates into CASSRRTGDSYNSPLHF.

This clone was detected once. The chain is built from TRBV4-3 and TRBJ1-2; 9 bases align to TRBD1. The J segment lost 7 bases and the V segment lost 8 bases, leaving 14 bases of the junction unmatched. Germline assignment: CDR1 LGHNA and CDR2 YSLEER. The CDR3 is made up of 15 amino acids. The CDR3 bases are TGCGCCAGCGGAGACCCGGGACAGGGAAACGGTGGCTACACCTTC. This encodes CASGDPGQGNGGYTF.

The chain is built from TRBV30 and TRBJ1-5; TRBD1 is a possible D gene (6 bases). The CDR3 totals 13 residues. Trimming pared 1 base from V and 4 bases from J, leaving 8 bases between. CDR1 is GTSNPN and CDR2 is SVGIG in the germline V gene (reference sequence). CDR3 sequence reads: CAWSDRVNQPQHF. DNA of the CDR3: TGTGCCTGGAGTGACAGGGTAAATCAGCCCCAGCATTTT.

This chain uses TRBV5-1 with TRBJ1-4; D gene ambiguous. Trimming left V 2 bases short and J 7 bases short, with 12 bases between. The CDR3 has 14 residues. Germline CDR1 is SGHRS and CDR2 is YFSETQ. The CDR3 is CASSLEGSGEKLFF. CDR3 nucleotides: TGCGCCAGCAGCTTAGAGGGATCAGGTGAAAAACTGTTTTTT.

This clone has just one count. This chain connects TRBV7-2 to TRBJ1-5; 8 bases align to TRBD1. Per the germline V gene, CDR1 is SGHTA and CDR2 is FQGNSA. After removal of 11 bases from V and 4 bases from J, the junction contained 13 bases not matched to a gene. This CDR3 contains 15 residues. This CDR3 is CAPTQGAGRNQPQHF. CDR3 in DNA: TGTGCCCCCACCCAGGGGGCAGGACGGAATCAGCCCCAGCATTTT.

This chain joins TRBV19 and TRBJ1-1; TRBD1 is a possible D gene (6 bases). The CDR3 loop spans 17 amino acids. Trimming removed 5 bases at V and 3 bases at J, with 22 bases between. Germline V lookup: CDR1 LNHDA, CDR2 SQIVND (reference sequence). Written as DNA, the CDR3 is TGTGCCAGTAGTGTCACCATCCTCAGGGGAGGGGACACTGAAGCTTTCTTT. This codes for CASSVTILRGGDTEAFF.

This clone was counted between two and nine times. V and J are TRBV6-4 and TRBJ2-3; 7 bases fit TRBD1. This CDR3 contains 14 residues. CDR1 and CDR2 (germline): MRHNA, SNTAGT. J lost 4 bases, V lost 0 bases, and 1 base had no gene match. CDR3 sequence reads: CASSDSGGADTQYF. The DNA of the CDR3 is TGTGCCAGCAGTGACTCAGGGGGCGCAGATACGCAGTATTTT.

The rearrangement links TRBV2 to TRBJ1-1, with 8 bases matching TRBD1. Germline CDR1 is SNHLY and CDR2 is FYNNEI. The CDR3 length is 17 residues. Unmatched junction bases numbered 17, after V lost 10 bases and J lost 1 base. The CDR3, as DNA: TGTGCCATCCCCCGGGACAGGCAAACAGGGGGGAACACTGAAGCTTTCTTT. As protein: CAIPRDRQTGGNTEAFF.

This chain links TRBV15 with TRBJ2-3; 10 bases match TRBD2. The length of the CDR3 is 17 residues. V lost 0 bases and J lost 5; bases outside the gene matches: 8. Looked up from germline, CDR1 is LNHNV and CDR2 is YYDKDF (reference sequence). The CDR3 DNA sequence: TGTGCCACCAGCAGAGAAATAGCGGGGGGAGGGATAGATACGCAGTATTTT. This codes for CATSREIAGGGIDTQYF.

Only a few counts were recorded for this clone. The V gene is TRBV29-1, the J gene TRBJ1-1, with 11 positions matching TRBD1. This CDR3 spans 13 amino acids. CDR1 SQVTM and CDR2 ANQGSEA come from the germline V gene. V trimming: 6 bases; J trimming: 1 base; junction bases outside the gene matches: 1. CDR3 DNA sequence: TGCAGCGTGGGGACAGGGGGGAACACTGAAGCTTTCTTT. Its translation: CSVGTGGNTEAFF.

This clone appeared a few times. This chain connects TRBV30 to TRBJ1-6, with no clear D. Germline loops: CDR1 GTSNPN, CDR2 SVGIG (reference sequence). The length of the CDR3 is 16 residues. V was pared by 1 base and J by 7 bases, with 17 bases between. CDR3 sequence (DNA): TGTGCCTGGAGTGGCCAAACCCGGGGATACAATTCACCCCTCCACTTT. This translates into CAWSGQTRGYNSPLHF.

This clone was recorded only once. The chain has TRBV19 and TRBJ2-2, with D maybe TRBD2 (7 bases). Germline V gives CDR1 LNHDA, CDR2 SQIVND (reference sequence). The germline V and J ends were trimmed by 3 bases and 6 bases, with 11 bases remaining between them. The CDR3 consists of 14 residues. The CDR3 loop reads CASSIGGRAGELFF. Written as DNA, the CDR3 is TGTGCCAGTAGTATCGGGGGGCGAGCCGGGGAGCTGTTTTTT.

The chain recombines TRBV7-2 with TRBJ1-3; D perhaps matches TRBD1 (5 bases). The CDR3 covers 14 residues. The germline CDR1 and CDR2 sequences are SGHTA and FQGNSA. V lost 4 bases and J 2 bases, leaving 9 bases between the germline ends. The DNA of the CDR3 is TGTGCCAGCAGCTCGGGGGGAGCTGGAAACACCATATATTTT. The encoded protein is CASSSGGAGNTIYF.

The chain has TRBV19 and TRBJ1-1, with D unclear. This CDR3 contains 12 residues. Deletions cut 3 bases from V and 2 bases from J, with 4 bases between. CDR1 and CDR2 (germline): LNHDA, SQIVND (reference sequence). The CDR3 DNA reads TGTGCCAGTAGTATTCATAACACTGAAGCTTTCTTT. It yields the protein CASSIHNTEAFF. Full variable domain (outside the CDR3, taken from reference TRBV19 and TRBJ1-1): DGGITQSPKYLFRKEGQNVTLSCEQNLNHDAMYWYRQDPGQGLRLIYYSQIVNDFQKGDIAEGYSVSREKKESFPLTVTSAQKNPTAFYLCASSIHNTEAFFGQGTRLTVV.

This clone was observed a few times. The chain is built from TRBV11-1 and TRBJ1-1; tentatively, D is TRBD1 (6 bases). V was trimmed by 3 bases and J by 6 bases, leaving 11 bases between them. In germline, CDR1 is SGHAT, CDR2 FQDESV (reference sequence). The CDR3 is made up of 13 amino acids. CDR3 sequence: CASSFQGPSEAFF. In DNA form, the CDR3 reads TGTGCCAGCAGCTTTCAGGGGCCCTCTGAAGCTTTCTTT.

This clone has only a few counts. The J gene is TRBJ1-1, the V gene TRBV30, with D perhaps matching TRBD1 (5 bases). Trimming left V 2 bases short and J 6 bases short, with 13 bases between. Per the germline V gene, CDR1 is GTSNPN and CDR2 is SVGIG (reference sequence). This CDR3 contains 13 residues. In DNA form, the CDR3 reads TGTGCCTGGAGTCGGGGGGGAGGGTCTGAAGCTTTCTTT. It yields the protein CAWSRGGGSEAFF.